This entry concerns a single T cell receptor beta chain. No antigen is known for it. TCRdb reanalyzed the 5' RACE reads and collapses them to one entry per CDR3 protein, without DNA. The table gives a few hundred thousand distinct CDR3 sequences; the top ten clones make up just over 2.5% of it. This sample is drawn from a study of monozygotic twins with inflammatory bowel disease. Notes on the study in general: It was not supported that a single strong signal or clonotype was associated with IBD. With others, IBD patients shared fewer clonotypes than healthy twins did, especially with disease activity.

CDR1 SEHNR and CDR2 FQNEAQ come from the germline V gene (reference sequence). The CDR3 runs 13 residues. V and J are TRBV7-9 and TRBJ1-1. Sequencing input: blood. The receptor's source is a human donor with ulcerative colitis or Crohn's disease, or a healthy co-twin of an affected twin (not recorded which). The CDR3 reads CASSLVGSPEAFF.